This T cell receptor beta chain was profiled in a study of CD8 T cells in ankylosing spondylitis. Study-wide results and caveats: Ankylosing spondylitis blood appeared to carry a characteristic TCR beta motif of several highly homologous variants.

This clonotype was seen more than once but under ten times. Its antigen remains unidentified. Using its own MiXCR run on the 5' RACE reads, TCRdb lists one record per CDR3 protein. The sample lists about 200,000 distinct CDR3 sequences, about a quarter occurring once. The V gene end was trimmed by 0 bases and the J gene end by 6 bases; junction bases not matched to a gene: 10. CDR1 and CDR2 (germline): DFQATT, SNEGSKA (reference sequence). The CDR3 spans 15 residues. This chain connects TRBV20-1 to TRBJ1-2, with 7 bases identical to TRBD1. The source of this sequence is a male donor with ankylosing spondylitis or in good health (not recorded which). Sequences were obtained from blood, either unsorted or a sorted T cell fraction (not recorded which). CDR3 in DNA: TGCAGTGCTAGAGATATCGCCGGGACAGCAGATGGCTACACCTTC. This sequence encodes CSARDIAGTADGYTF.